Below, 26 T cell receptor beta chains from the same sample are listed, as sequenced in a study of T cells in Graves' hyperthyroidism and ophthalmopathy. TCR beta CDR3 region amplification was performed from RNA transcripts. The TCR CDR3 was amplified in a first-round RT-PCR using the HTBI primer set. TCRdb re-called the multiplex PCR reads through MiXCR, storing one row per CDR3 protein. The top ten hold 15% to 20% of the sample, which has roughly 500,000 distinct CDR3 sequences, around 46% seen once. The sample taken for sequencing was peripheral blood or thyroid tissue (not recorded which). The receptors here all came from an adult woman with Graves' disease, either hyperthyroidism or ophthalmopathy (not recorded which).

This chain uses TRBV4-1 with TRBJ1-4, with D possibly being TRBD1 (6 bases). This CDR3 contains 15 residues. V was trimmed by 1 base and J by 8 bases, leaving 14 bases between them. The germline gives CDR1 MGHRA, CDR2 YSYEKL. The CDR3 bases are TGCGCCAGCAGCCAAGTATCGGGGGCTCGAGAAAAACTGTTTTTT. The encoded protein is CASSQVSGAREKLFF.

At least ten counts were recorded for this clonotype. The J gene is TRBJ2-2, the V gene TRBV7-2, with D unresolved. V lost 5 bases, J lost 6 bases, and 7 bases lay in between. Germline V gives CDR1 SGHTA, CDR2 FQGNSA. The CDR3 is 12 amino acids. The CDR3 reads CASSRGPGELFF. Written as DNA, the CDR3 is TGTGCCAGCAGCCGCGGTCCCGGGGAGCTGTTTTTT. The variable domain in full, completed from reference TRBV7-2 and TRBJ2-2, reads GAGVSQSPSNKVTEKGKDVELRCDPISGHTALYWYRQSLGQGLEFLIYFQGNSAPDKSGLPSDRFSAERTGGSVSTLTIQRTQQEDSAVYLCASSRGPGELFFGEGSRLTVL.

This clonotype was counted at least ten times. The chain is built from TRBV7-6 and TRBJ2-7, with 10 nucleotides matching TRBD2. The ends lost 5 bases at V and 5 bases at J; junction bases unmatched: 12. The CDR3 runs to 16 residues. Germline-derived CDR1 and CDR2 are SGHVS and FNYEAQ. CDR3 bases: TGTGCCAGCAGCCCCGTAACCGGGACTAGCGTCCACGAGCAGTACTTC. This sequence encodes CASSPVTGTSVHEQYF.

As for this clonotype: This could be a read error, since a much larger clone is one nucleotide away. V is TRBV20-1 and J is TRBJ1-5; possibly TRBD1 for D (6 bases). Trimming pared 8 bases from V and 8 bases from J, leaving 16 bases between. CDR3 length equals 12 residues. Looked up from germline, CDR1 is DFQATT and CDR2 is SNEGSKA (reference sequence). The CDR3 sequence: CSTGAGVKPQHF. CDR3 sequence (DNA): TGCAGTACTGGGGCAGGGGTGAAGCCCCAGCATTTT.

V and J are TRBV20-1 and TRBJ2-5, with D tentatively TRBD2 (6 bases). This CDR3 has 13 amino acids. Germline assignment: CDR1 DFQATT and CDR2 SNEGSKA (reference sequence). V gave up 2 bases and J gave up 5 bases, with 12 bases separating them. The DNA of the CDR3 is TGCAGTGCTAGACGGACTATTGAGGAGACCCAGTACTTC. Protein: CSARRTIEETQYF.

A few counts support this clonotype. The chain has TRBV28 and TRBJ1-1, with D unresolved. Germline V gives CDR1 MDHEN, CDR2 SYDVKM. The CDR3 extends over 15 amino acids. V was trimmed by 3 bases and J by 2 bases, leaving 13 bases between them. CDR3 region: CASSFSAFHNTEAFF. The CDR3 coding sequence is TGTGCCAGCAGTTTCTCCGCCTTTCATAACACTGAAGCTTTCTTT.

This clonotype appeared many times. The chain carries TRBV5-8 and TRBJ2-7, with D perhaps matching TRBD2 (6 bases). This CDR3 spans 16 amino acids. The germline CDR1 and CDR2 sequences are SGHTS and YDEGEE. Trimming took off 3 bases at V and 0 bases at J, with 16 bases between the two ends. In DNA, the CDR3 is TGTGCCAGCAGCTCCGGACTAAGCGCCACCTCCTACGAGCAGTACTTC. This translates into CASSSGLSATSYEQYF.

This clonotype was picked up many times. V is TRBV6-1 and J is TRBJ1-2; TRBD1 agrees at 10 bases. This CDR3 is built from 14 residues. Trimming at V came to 6 bases and at J to 1 base, leaving 2 bases not matched to a gene. Germline loops: CDR1 MNHNS, CDR2 SASEGT. The CDR3 DNA reads TGTGCCAGCAGAGGGACAGGGGTTAACTATGGCTACACCTTC. Amino acid sequence: CASRGTGVNYGYTF.

This clonotype appeared a few times. For the CDR3, the DNA is TGTGCCAGCAGCCGTGACGCCTCTGGAAACACCATATATTTT. Protein sequence: CASSRDASGNTIYF. V is TRBV2 and J is TRBJ1-3; D is uncertain. The CDR3 consists of 14 residues. Germline CDR1 reads SNHLY; CDR2 reads FYNNEI. Between the trimmed V and J ends, which lost 6 bases and 0 bases, there was a span of 9 bases.

This clonotype has at least ten counts. This chain connects TRBV6-2 or TRBV6-3 to TRBJ1-2; D unresolved. The V end lost 8 bases, the J end lost 0 bases, and 4 bases lay between the germline ends. CDR3 length: 11 amino acids. The germline V gene has CDR1 MNHEY and CDR2 SVGEGT. CDR3 in DNA: TGTGCCAGCGCAACTAACTATGGCTACACCTTC. Its translation: CASATNYGYTF.

This clonotype was counted many times. J is TRBJ1-3 and V is TRBV2; D possibly corresponds to TRBD1 (5 bases). Trimming cost V 5 bases and J 0 bases, with 11 bases left between them. The germline gives CDR1 SNHLY, CDR2 FYNNEI. The CDR3 length is 15 residues. CDR3 loop: CASSFGGTSGNTIYF. The DNA for the CDR3 is TGTGCCAGCAGTTTCGGGGGTACCTCTGGAAACACCATATATTTT.

The gene calls are TRBV24-1 and TRBJ2-5, with 15 bases that match TRBD2. This CDR3 contains 20 residues. J was trimmed by 2 bases and V by 3 bases; bases with no gene match: 12. Germline CDR1 is KGHDR and CDR2 is SFDVKD. The CDR3 DNA is TGTGCCACCAGTGATCGTGTCGGCGGGACTAGCGGGAGGTCACAAGAGACCCAGTACTTC. Its protein is CATSDRVGGTSGRSQETQYF.

V gene TRBV10-3 combines with J gene TRBJ1-4; 9 nucleotides agree with TRBD1. This CDR3 has 17 amino acids. The germline CDR1 and CDR2 sequences are ENHRY and SYGVKD. Losses at the gene ends were 6 bases for V and 4 bases for J; bases not matched to a gene: 12. CDR3 region: CAIRQQGTGRLNEKLFF. The CDR3 coding sequence is TGTGCCATCAGGCAGCAGGGGACAGGGAGACTTAATGAAAAACTGTTTTTT.

The rearrangement joins TRBV15 to TRBJ2-5, with D tentatively TRBD1 (5 bases). Germline V gives CDR1 LNHNV, CDR2 YYDKDF (reference sequence). The V end lost 4 bases, the J end lost 7 bases, and 19 bases lay between the germline ends. The CDR3 covers 15 residues. For the CDR3, the DNA is TGTGCCACCAGCATACCGTGGGGCAACTTGAGGACCCAGTACTTC. This encodes CATSIPWGNLRTQYF.

In this sample, this clonotype turned up many times. The chain is built from TRBV7-3 and TRBJ1-6; no definite D call. The CDR3 is 13 residues long. Germline V gene data show CDR1 as SGHTA and CDR2 as FQGTGA. Trimming left V 0 bases short and J 7 bases short, with 4 bases between. Written as DNA, the CDR3 is TGTGCCAGCAGCTTAACCTCCAATTCACCCCTCCACTTT. This gives the protein CASSLTSNSPLHF.

The J gene is TRBJ1-2, the V gene TRBV20-1; TRBD1 agrees at 8 bases. J was trimmed by 4 bases and V by 0 bases; bases with no gene match: 7. This CDR3 has 15 amino acids. Germline V lookup: CDR1 DFQATT, CDR2 SNEGSKA (reference sequence). In DNA form, the CDR3 reads TGCAGTGCTAGAGATCGACAGGGGATGGTCTATGGCTACACCTTC. Translating it yields CSARDRQGMVYGYTF.

V gene TRBV5-6 combines with J gene TRBJ1-5; TRBD1 agrees at 7 bases. V shed 0 bases, J shed 0 bases, and the junction held 6 bases outside the gene matches. The CDR3 has 17 amino acids. Germline V gene data show CDR1 as SGHDT and CDR2 as YYEEEE. The CDR3 sequence is CASSLGKGTVSNQPQHF. DNA of the CDR3: TGTGCCAGCAGCTTGGGGAAAGGGACAGTTAGCAATCAGCCCCAGCATTTT.

The V call is TRBV15, the J call TRBJ1-1; no clear D. CDR1 is LNHNV and CDR2 is YYDKDF in the germline V gene (reference sequence). The CDR3 extends over 13 amino acids. V shed 2 bases and J shed 4 bases, with 8 bases lying between them. In DNA form, the CDR3 reads TGTGCCACCAGCAGATCACCAACCACTGAAGCTTTCTTT. As protein: CATSRSPTTEAFF. Based on the CDR3 plus reference TRBV15 and TRBJ1-1, the full variable domain is DAMVIQNPRYQVTQFGKPVTLSCSQTLNHNVMYWYQQKSSQAPKLLFHYYDKDFNNEADTPDNFQSRRPNTSFCFLDIRSPGLGDTAMYLCATSRSPTTEAFFGQGTRLTVV.

At least ten counts were recorded for this clonotype. The V gene is TRBV5-1, the J gene TRBJ1-6, with 12 nucleotides matching TRBD1. V lost 1 base to trimming and J lost 10 bases; unmatched junction nucleotides: 12. The CDR3 extends over 18 amino acids. CDR1 is SGHRS and CDR2 is YFSETQ in the germline V gene. CDR3 region: CASSLLPGQGAEGSPLHF. The CDR3 DNA is TGCGCCAGCAGCTTGCTCCCGGGACAGGGGGCTGAAGGGTCACCCCTCCACTTT. Using reference TRBV5-1 and TRBJ1-6 for the parts outside the CDR3, the full variable domain is KAGVTQTPRYLIKTRGQQVTLSCSPISGHRSVSWYQQTPGQGLQFLFEYFSETQRNKGNFPGRFSGRQFSNSRSEMNVSTLELGDSALYLCASSLLPGQGAEGSPLHFGNGTRLTVT.

The chain recombines TRBV10-3 with TRBJ2-5; TRBD2 is a possible D gene (5 bases). This CDR3 contains 13 residues. From germline, CDR1 is ENHRY and CDR2 SYGVKD. Trimming stripped 2 bases from V and 6 bases from J, with 10 bases between. The CDR3 loop reads CAISEEGSKTQYF. Here the CDR3 DNA reads TGTGCCATCAGTGAGGAGGGTTCGAAGACCCAGTACTTC.

This clonotype was seen at least ten times. V and J are TRBV29-1 and TRBJ1-1; D gene uncertain. V shed 1 base and J shed 7 bases, with 10 bases lying between them. CDR1 SQVTM and CDR2 ANQGSEA come from the germline V gene. The length of the CDR3 is 12 residues. CDR3 region: CSVEVQYREAFF. In nucleotides, the CDR3 is TGCAGCGTTGAAGTACAGTATCGTGAAGCTTTCTTT.

This clonotype was seen repeatedly, ten times or more. The V and J genes are TRBV7-9 and TRBJ1-2; 8 bases match TRBD1. J gave up 7 bases and V 3 bases, and 4 bases lay outside the gene matches. Germline V gives CDR1 SEHNR, CDR2 FQNEAQ (reference sequence). The length of the CDR3 is 13 residues. CDR3 DNA: TGTGCCAGCAGCTTCTTGGACAGGGCTGGCTACACCTTC. Translated: CASSFLDRAGYTF.

The CDR3 DNA reads TGTGCCAGCAGTCCGACCCACAGGGGTCCCTATGGCTACACCTTC. Its translation: CASSPTHRGPYGYTF. The chain has TRBV7-8 and TRBJ1-2; 7 nucleotides align to TRBD1. The CDR3 spans 15 residues. The V segment lost 6 bases and the J segment 4 bases; nucleotides outside the gene matches: 11. Germline V CDR1 and CDR2: SGHVS, FQNEAQ.

The table lists this clonotype with a count of one. The chain combines TRBV10-2 with TRBJ2-7, with 9 bases matching TRBD1. CDR1 and CDR2 (germline): WSHSY, SAAADI. There are 14 residues in the CDR3. J lost 6 bases, V lost 5 bases, and 8 bases had no gene match. CDR3 residues: CASSLQGAFGEQYF. Here the CDR3 DNA reads TGCGCCAGCAGTCTACAGGGGGCGTTCGGCGAGCAGTACTTC.

Here the CDR3 reads CASSRGSGAVHEQYF. Written as DNA, the CDR3 is TGTGCCAGCAGCCGGGGGAGCGGGGCGGTCCACGAGCAGTACTTC. The rearrangement links TRBV4-2 to TRBJ2-5; the match to TRBD2 covers 7 bases. The better agreement between TRBJ2-7 and the DNA end casts doubt on the J call. This CDR3 has 15 residues. Germline V gene lookup returns CDR1 LGHNA and CDR2 YNFKEQ.

This clonotype has at least ten counts. The chain has TRBV7-3 and TRBJ2-2, with D possibly matching TRBD2 (6 bases). Trimming removed 3 bases from V and 3 bases from J, with 8 bases in between. Per germline, CDR1 SGHTA and CDR2 FQGTGA. The CDR3 runs to 14 residues. CDR3 loop: CASSFGGYTGELFF. The DNA of the CDR3 is TGTGCCAGCAGCTTCGGGGGTTACACCGGGGAGCTGTTTTTT.